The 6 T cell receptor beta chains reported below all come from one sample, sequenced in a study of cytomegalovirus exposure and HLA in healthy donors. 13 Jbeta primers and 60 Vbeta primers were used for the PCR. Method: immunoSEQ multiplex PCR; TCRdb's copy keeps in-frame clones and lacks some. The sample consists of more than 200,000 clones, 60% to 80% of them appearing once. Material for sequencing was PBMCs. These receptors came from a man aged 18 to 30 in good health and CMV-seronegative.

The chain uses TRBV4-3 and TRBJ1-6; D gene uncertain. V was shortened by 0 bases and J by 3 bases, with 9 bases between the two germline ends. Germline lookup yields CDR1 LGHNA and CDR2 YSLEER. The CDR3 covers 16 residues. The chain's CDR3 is CASSQDPGIYNSPLHF. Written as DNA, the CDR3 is TGCGCCAGCAGCCAAGATCCGGGAATCTATAATTCACCCCTCCACTTT.

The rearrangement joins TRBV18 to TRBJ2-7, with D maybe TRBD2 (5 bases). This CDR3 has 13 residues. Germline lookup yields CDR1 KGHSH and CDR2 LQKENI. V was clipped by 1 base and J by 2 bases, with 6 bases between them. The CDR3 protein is CASSPRGPYEQYF. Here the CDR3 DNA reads TGTGCCAGCTCACCACGCGGGCCCTACGAGCAGTACTTC.

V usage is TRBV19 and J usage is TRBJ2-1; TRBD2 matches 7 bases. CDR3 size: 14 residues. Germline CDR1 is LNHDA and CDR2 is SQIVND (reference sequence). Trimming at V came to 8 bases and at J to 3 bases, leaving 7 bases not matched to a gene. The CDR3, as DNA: TGTGCCAGTCATGCGGGAGCTAACTACAATGAGCAGTTCTTC. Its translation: CASHAGANYNEQFF.

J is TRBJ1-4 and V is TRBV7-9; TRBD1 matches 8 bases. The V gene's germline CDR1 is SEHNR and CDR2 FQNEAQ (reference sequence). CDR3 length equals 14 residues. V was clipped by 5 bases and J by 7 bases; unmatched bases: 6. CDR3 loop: CASSPGQGLEKLFF. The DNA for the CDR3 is TGTGCCAGCAGCCCCGGACAGGGTCTTGAAAAACTGTTTTTT.

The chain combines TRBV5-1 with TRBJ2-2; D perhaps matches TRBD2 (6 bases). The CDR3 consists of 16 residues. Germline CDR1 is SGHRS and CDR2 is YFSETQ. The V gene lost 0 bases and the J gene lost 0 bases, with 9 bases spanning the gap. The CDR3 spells CASSLATSPNTGELFF. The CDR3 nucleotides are TGCGCCAGCAGCTTGGCAACTAGCCCGAACACCGGGGAGCTGTTTTTT.

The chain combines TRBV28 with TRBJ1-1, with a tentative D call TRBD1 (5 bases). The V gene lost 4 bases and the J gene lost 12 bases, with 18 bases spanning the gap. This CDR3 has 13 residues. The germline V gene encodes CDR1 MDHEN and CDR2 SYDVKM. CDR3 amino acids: CASSSYSDGGTFF. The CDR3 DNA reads TGTGCCAGCAGTTCCTATTCGGACGGGGGGACTTTCTTT.